The clone carrying this T cell receptor beta chain has a single count. Its antigen is unknown. The CDR3 is 12 residues long. The V end was cut by 4 bases, the J end by 0 bases, with 4 bases between. Germline V lookup: CDR1 SGHRS, CDR2 YFSETQ. This specimen comes from a study of T cell responses to AZD1222 COVID-19 vaccine. Study-wide results and caveats: The study reported that nearly half of spike-specific TCRs target unmutated variant regions.

Here immunoSEQ multiplex PCR was the method, and the copy in TCRdb shows in-frame clones only, minus some. The profile shows over 65,000 clones, approximately 90% of them singletons. The chain is built from TRBV5-1 and TRBJ2-5; unclear D gene. The specimen comprised peripheral blood, sampled 28 days after the second AZD1222 dose. The sequence came from an adult who received the AZD1222 COVID-19 vaccine. The CDR3 reads CASSDNQETQYF. The CDR3, as DNA: TGCGCCAGCAGCGACAACCAAGAGACCCAGTACTTC. Drawing the rest from reference TRBV5-1 and TRBJ2-5, the complete variable domain is KAGVTQTPRYLIKTRGQQVTLSCSPISGHRSVSWYQQTPGQGLQFLFEYFSETQRNKGNFPGRFSGRQFSNSRSEMNVSTLELGDSALYLCASSDNQETQYFGPGTRLLVL.